This note documents a single TCR beta chain sequence. This sample stems from a study of blood T cell repertoires in COVID-19. Using immunoSEQ multiplex PCR, the repertoire was profiled, and TCRdb retains in-frame clones only, with some absent. The table lists roughly 350,000 clones, 85% of them singletons, with roughly 3.6% in the top ten. CDR1 LNHNV and CDR2 YYDKDF come from the germline V gene (reference sequence). The V and J ends lost 2 bases and 5 bases respectively, with 12 bases between them. The CDR3 is 15 residues long. Material: peripheral blood. J is TRBJ1-4 and V is TRBV15; tentatively, D is TRBD1 (6 bases). The sequence was obtained from a woman under 30 with acute or convalescent COVID-19. The CDR3 DNA is TGTGCCACCAGCAGACCGACAGGAGAGAATGAAAAACTGTTTTTT. Its protein product is CATSRPTGENEKLFF.